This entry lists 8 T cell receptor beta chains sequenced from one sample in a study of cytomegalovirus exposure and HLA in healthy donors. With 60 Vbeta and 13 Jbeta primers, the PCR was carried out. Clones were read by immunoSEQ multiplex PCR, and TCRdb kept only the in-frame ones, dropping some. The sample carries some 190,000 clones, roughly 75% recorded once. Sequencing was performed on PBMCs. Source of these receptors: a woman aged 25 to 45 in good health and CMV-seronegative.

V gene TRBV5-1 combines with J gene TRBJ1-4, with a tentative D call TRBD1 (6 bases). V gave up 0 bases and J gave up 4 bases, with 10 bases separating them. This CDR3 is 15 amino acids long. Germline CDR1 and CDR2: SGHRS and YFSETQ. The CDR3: CASSLVSGDNEKLFF. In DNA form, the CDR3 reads TGCGCCAGCAGCTTGGTCTCAGGGGATAATGAAAAACTGTTTTTT. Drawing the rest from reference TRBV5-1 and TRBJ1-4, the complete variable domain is KAGVTQTPRYLIKTRGQQVTLSCSPISGHRSVSWYQQTPGQGLQFLFEYFSETQRNKGNFPGRFSGRQFSNSRSEMNVSTLELGDSALYLCASSLVSGDNEKLFFGSGTQLSVL.

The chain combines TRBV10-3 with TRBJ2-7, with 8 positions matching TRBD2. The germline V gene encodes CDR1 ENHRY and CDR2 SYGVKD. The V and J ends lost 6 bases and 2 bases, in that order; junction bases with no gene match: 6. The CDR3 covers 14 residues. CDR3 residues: CAISRSGGPYEQYF. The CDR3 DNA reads TGTGCCATCAGCCGGAGCGGGGGCCCCTACGAGCAGTACTTC.

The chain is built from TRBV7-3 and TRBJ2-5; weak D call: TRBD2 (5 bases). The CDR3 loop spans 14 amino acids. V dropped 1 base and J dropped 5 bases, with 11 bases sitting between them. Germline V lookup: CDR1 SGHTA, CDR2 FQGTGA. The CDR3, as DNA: TGTGCCAGCAGCTTAAGGAGGTCGGGGGAGACCCAGTACTTC. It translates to CASSLRRSGETQYF.

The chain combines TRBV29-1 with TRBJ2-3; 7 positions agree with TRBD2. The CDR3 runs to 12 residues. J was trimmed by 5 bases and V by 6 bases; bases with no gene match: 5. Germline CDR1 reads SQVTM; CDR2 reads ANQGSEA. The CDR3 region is CSVGTNLDTQYF. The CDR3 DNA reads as TGCAGCGTAGGGACTAATTTAGATACGCAGTATTTT.

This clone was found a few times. The chain's CDR3 is CASSYSAGTSGNTIYF. The CDR3 coding sequence is TGTGCCAGCAGTTACTCGGCAGGCACCTCTGGAAACACCATATATTTT. The J gene is TRBJ1-3, the V gene TRBV6-5; D is undetermined. The CDR3 runs 16 residues. Germline V lookup: CDR1 MNHEY, CDR2 SVGAGI. V lost 0 bases and J 0 bases, leaving 9 bases between the germline ends.

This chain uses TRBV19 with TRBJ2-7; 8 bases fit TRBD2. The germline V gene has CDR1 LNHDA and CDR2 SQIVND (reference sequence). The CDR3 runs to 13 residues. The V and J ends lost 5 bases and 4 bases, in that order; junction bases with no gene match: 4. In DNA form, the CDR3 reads TGTGCCAGTAGTGCGGGGGGCGGGTACGAGCAGTACTTC. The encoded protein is CASSAGGGYEQYF.

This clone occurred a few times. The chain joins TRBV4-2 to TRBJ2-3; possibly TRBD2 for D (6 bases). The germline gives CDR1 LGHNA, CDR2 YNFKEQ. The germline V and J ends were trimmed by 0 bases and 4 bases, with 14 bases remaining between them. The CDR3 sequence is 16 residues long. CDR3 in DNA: TGTGCCAGCAGCCAAGAGGCGGGGCCTCGGGCAGATACGCAGTATTTT. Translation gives CASSQEAGPRADTQYF.

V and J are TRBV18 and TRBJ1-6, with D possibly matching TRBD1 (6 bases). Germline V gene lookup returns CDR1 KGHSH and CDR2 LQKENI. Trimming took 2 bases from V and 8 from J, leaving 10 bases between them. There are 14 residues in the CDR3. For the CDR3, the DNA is TGTGCCAGCTCACCATCAGGGGATGATTCACCCCTCCACTTT. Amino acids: CASSPSGDDSPLHF.